Here is one T cell receptor (beta chain) with its context. This entry is derived from a study of blood T cell repertoires in COVID-19. Study details: Sources were T cells, B-cell-depleted T cells, or PBMCs; the material itself was cDNA or gDNA.

The CDR3 is 15 residues long. The V end lost 4 bases, the J end lost 5 bases, and 12 bases lay between the germline ends. Germline assignment: CDR1 SGHNT and CDR2 YENEEA. In assigning cohorts, the study relied on participant-reported clinical history. For recovered donors of Cohort 3, there were two negative PCRs, clearance, or symptom resolution. The table came from immunoSEQ multiplex PCR; TCRdb's copy has only in-frame clones and leaves some out. Of over 300,000 clones listed, around 91% are singletons. This rearrangement joins TRBV11-3 to TRBJ2-6; D ambiguous. The material sequenced was PBMCs or T cells enriched from blood (not recorded which). The receptor's source is a woman aged 40 to 50 who had recovered from COVID-19. In DNA, the CDR3 is TGTGCCAGCAGCTCAAGCCCTTCTAGGGCCAACGTCCTGACTTTC. This gives the protein CASSSSPSRANVLTF.